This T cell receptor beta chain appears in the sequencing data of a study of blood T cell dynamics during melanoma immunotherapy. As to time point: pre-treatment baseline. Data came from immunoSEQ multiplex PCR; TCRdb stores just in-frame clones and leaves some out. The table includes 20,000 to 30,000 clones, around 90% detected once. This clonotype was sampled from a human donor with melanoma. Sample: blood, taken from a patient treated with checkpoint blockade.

The CDR3 nucleotides are TGTGCCAGCAGCCCTCTACTAGTGGGCAATGAGCAGTTCTTC. Encoded protein: CASSPLLVGNEQFF. V and J are TRBV13 and TRBJ2-1; maybe TRBD2 (5 bases). CDR3 length equals 14 residues. Germline-derived CDR1 and CDR2 are PRHDT and FYEKMQ (reference sequence). V was trimmed by 5 bases and J by 6 bases, leaving 14 bases between them.